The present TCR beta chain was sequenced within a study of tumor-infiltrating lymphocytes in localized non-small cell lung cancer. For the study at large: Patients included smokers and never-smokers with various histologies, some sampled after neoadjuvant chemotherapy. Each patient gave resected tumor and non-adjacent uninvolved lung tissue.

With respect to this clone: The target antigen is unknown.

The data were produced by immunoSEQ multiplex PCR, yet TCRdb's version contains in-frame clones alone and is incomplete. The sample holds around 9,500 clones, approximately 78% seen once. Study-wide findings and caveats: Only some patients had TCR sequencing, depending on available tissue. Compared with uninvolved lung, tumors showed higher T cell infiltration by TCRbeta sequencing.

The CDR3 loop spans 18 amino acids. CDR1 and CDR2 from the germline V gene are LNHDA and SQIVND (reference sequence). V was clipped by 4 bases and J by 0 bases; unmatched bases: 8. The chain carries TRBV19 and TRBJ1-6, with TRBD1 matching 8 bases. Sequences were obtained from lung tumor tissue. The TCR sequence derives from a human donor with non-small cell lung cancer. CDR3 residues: CASSKNRQGSSYNSPLHF. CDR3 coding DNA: TGTGCCAGTAGTAAAAACAGACAGGGGAGCTCCTATAATTCACCCCTCCACTTT.